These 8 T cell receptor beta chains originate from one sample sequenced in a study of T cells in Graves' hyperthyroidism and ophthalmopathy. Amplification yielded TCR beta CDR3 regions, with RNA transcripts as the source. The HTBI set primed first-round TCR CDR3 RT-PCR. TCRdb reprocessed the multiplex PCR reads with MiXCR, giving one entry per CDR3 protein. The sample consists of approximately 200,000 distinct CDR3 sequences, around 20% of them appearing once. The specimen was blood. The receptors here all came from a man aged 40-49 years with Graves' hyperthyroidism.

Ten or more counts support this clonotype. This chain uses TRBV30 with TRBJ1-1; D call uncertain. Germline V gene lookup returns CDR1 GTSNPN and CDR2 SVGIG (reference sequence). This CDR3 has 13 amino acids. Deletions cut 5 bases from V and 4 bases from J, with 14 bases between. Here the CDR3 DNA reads TGTGCCTGGGCGGATCCGGCAGCCACTGAAGCTTTCTTT. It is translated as CAWADPAATEAFF.

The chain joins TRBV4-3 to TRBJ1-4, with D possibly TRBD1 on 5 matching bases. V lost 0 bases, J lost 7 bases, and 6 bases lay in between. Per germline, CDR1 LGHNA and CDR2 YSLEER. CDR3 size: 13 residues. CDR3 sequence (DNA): TGCGCCAGCAGCCAAGAGAGGGGTGAAAAACTGTTTTTT. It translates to CASSQERGEKLFF.

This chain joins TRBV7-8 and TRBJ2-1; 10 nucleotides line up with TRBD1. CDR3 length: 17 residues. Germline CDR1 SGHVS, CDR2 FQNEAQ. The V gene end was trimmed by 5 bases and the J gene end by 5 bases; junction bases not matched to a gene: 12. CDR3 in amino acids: CASSPRDRGIWHNEQFF. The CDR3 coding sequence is TGTGCCAGCAGCCCCCGGGACAGGGGAATTTGGCACAATGAGCAGTTCTTC. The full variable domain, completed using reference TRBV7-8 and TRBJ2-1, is GAGVSQSPRYKVAKRGQDVALRCDPISGHVSLFWYQQALGQGPEFLTYFQNEAQLDKSGLPSDRFFAERPEGSVSTLKIQRTQQEDSAVYLCASSPRDRGIWHNEQFFGPGTRLTVL.

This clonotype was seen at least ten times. In nucleotides, the CDR3 is TGCAGTGCTAACCAGGACAGCACAGATACGCAGTATTTT. It is translated as CSANQDSTDTQYF. This sequence joins TRBV20-1 and TRBJ2-3; D is uncertain. The V gene's germline CDR1 is DFQATT and CDR2 SNEGSKA (reference sequence). Trimming pared 4 bases from V and 0 bases from J, leaving 8 bases between. The CDR3 has 13 residues.

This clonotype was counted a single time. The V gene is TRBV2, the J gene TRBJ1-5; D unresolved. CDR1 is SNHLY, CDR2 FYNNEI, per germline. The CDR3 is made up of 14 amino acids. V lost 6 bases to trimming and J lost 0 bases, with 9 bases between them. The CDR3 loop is CASRPDGSNQPQHF. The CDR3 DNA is TGTGCCAGCAGGCCTGACGGTAGCAATCAGCCCCAGCATTTT.

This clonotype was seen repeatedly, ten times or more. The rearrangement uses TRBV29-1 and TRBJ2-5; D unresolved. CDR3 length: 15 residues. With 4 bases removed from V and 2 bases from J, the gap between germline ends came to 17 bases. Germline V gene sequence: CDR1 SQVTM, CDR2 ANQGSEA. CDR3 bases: TGCAGCGTTGCTCTTTCTTCGCCAGGTCAAGAGACCCAGTACTTC. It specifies CSVALSSPGQETQYF.

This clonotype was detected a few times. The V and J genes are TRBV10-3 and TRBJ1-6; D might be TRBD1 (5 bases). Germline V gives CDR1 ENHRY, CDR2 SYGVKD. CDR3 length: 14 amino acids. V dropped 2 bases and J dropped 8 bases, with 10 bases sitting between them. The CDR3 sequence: CAISEMGGDSPLHF. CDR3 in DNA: TGTGCCATCAGTGAGATGGGGGGGGATTCACCCCTCCACTTT.

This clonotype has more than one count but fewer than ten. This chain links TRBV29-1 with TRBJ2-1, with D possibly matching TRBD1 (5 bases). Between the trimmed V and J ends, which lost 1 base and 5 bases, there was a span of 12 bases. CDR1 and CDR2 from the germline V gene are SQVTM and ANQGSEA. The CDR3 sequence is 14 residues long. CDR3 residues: CSVEAQGRDNEQFF. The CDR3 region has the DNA TGCAGCGTTGAAGCCCAGGGTAGGGACAATGAGCAGTTCTTC.